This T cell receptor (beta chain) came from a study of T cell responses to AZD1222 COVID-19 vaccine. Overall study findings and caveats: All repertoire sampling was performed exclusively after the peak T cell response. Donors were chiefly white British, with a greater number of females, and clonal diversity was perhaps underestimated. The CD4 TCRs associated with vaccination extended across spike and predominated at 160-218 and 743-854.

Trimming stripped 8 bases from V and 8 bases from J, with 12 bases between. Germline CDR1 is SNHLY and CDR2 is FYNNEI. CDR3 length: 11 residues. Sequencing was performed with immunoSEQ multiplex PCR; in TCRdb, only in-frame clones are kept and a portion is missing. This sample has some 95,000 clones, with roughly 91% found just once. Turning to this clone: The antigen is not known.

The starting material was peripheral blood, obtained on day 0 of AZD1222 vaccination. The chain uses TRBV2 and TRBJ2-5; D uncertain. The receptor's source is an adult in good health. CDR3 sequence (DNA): TGTGCCAGCGGGTTTAAGGATACCCAGTACTTC. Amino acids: CASGFKDTQYF.